The next 13 T cell receptor beta chains were all read from a single sample in a study of blood T cell repertoires in COVID-19. Clones were read by immunoSEQ multiplex PCR, and TCRdb kept only the in-frame ones, dropping some. The table records more than 200,000 clones, approximately 83% of them present only once. Specimen: peripheral blood. The receptors were sampled from a man in his fifties or sixties with active or convalescent COVID-19.

This chain uses TRBV5-1 with TRBJ2-7; a possible D gene is TRBD2 (6 bases). Germline values: CDR1 SGHRS, CDR2 YFSETQ. This CDR3 spans 11 amino acids. Trimming stripped 4 bases from V and 9 bases from J, with 11 bases between. CDR3 DNA sequence: TGCGCCAGCAGCGGGTACGGGGGGCAGTACTTC. It codes for CASSGYGGQYF.

The rearrangement joins TRBV28 to TRBJ1-2; TRBD1 matches at 9 bases. The CDR3 has 16 residues. V shed 6 bases and J 1 base; nucleotides not matched to a gene: 9. Germline values: CDR1 MDHEN, CDR2 SYDVKM. CDR3 protein: CASRQDRGGVNYGYTF. The DNA of the CDR3 is TGTGCCAGCAGACAAGACAGGGGGGGAGTTAACTATGGCTACACCTTC.

The chain joins TRBV2 to TRBJ1-2; 9 nucleotides align to TRBD1. Germline CDR1 SNHLY, CDR2 FYNNEI. This CDR3 contains 14 residues. Trimming removed 10 bases from V and 6 bases from J; junction bases left unmatched: 12. CDR3 in amino acids: CATEKDRGWDGYTF. CDR3 sequence (DNA): TGTGCCACCGAAAAAGACAGGGGGTGGGATGGCTACACCTTC.

The rearrangement links TRBV5-6 to TRBJ1-6; D might be TRBD1 (5 bases). V shed 2 bases and J shed 6 bases, with 12 bases lying between them. Per the germline V gene, CDR1 is SGHDT and CDR2 is YYEEEE. CDR3 length: 15 residues. CDR3 DNA: TGTGCCAGCAGCTTTGGGGGGATAGGTAATTCACCCCTCCACTTT. Translation gives CASSFGGIGNSPLHF.

Only a few counts were recorded for this clone. This chain connects TRBV7-2 to TRBJ2-1; tentatively, D is TRBD1 (6 bases). V gave up 6 bases and J gave up 0 bases, with 15 bases separating them. Germline V gene sequence: CDR1 SGHTA, CDR2 FQGNSA. This CDR3 region has 16 residues. CDR3 nucleotide sequence: TGTGCCAGCAGATCAATGGTAGGGGGCTCCTACAATGAGCAGTTCTTC. Its protein is CASRSMVGGSYNEQFF.

The chain carries TRBV6-1 and TRBJ1-1, with D uncertain. CDR3 length equals 14 residues. Trimming removed 1 base from V and 7 bases from J, with 13 bases in between. CDR1 is MNHNS and CDR2 is SASEGT in the germline V gene. CDR3 sequence reads: CASSEVSGSIEAFF. CDR3 nucleotide sequence: TGTGCCAGCAGTGAAGTATCAGGTTCGATTGAAGCTTTCTTT.

V and J are TRBV7-6 and TRBJ2-2, with 10 bases matching TRBD2. Trimming removed 4 bases from V and 2 bases from J; junction bases left unmatched: 7. Germline CDR1 and CDR2: SGHVS and FNYEAQ. This CDR3 contains 17 residues. DNA for the CDR3: TGTGCCAGCAGCTACGAGACTAGCGGGCCTAACACCGGGGAGCTGTTTTTT. Amino acids: CASSYETSGPNTGELFF.

The gene calls are TRBV30 and TRBJ1-2, with 7 bases lining up with TRBD1. The ends lost 5 bases at V and 2 bases at J; junction bases unmatched: 17. The length of the CDR3 is 17 residues. Per germline, CDR1 GTSNPN and CDR2 SVGIG (reference sequence). CDR3 nucleotides: TGTGCCTGGGGGGGTTTCGGACAGGAGGCCTTAAACTATGGCTACACCTTC. Its translation: CAWGGFGQEALNYGYTF.

The chain employs TRBV6-2 or TRBV6-3 and TRBJ1-1; the D is unclear. Germline CDR1 reads MNHEY; CDR2 reads SVGEGT. The CDR3 spans 14 residues. The germline V and J ends were trimmed by 2 bases and 1 base, with 8 bases remaining between them. The CDR3 protein is CASSYRGRNTEAFF. The CDR3 DNA is TGTGCCAGCAGTTACAGAGGCAGGAACACTGAAGCTTTCTTT.

The V and J genes are TRBV10-1 and TRBJ1-6; possible D gene TRBD1, 5 bases. From germline, CDR1 is WNHNN and CDR2 SYGVQD (reference sequence). V lost 2 bases, J lost 8 bases, and 13 bases lay in between. The CDR3 extends over 15 amino acids. The CDR3 sequence is CASSESRDFDSPLHF. For the CDR3, the DNA is TGCGCCAGCAGTGAGAGCAGGGACTTTGATTCACCCCTCCACTTT.

V gene TRBV12-3 or TRBV12-4 combines with J gene TRBJ1-1; no definite D call. The CDR3 contains 13 residues. Trimming removed 1 base from V and 4 bases from J, with 7 bases in between. CDR3 residues: CASSLGRVTEAFF. The DNA for the CDR3 is TGTGCCAGCAGTTTAGGGAGGGTCACTGAAGCTTTCTTT.

This clone was observed a single time. The gene calls are TRBV20-1 and TRBJ1-3, with unresolved D. V was clipped by 4 bases and J by 4 bases, with 5 bases between them. This CDR3 spans 11 amino acids. Germline V gives CDR1 DFQATT, CDR2 SNEGSKA (reference sequence). In DNA, the CDR3 is TGCAGTGCTAAGACAGGAAACACCATATATTTT. Its protein is CSAKTGNTIYF.

The chain recombines TRBV14 with TRBJ2-5; a weak D match, TRBD2 (7 bases). The CDR3 has 15 residues. V shed 7 bases and J shed 5 bases, with 20 bases lying between them. The germline CDR1 and CDR2 sequences are SGHDN and FVKESK. The CDR3 loop reads CASIGGGLSQETQYF. DNA for the CDR3: TGTGCCAGCATTGGGGGGGGGCTGTCGCAGGAGACCCAGTACTTC.